A selection of T cell receptor beta chains follows, all from one sample in a study of T cell responses to AZD1222 COVID-19 vaccine. Libraries were prepared by immunoSEQ multiplex PCR; TCRdb keeps only in-frame clonotypes and omits some of them. The repertoire holds about 140,000 clones, about 93% seen once, with 6% to 7% in the top ten. The sample consisted of peripheral blood, taken 28 days after the second AZD1222 dose. The receptors here all came from an adult who received the AZD1222 COVID-19 vaccine. CDR3s include the opening cysteine and the closing phenylalanine or tryptophan. A D gene is named only where the DNA matches it firmly. Only some rows state a clone size, as once, few, many or a class for expanded clones.

>TRBJ1-5|NA|TRBV30|NA
TGTGCCTGGAGTGGACCCCCGGGGACGCCAAATCAGCCCCAGCATTTT
CAWSGPPGTPNQPQHF
>TRBJ1-6|NA|TRBV9|TRBD1
TGTGCCAGCAGGGGACAGGGTGATTCACCCCTCCACTTT
CASRGQGDSPLHF
>TRBJ1-1|NA|TRBV6-5|TRBD1
TGTGCCAGCACCGGGACAGCCTGGCCACTGGTAGCTTTCTTT
CASTGTAWPLVAFF
>TRBJ1-1|NA|TRBV7-9|NA
TGTGCCAGCAGCCACGGGAACACTGAAGCTTTCTTT
CASSHGNTEAFF
>TRBJ1-2|NA|TRBV7-9|NA
TGTGCCAGCACCCCGAACTATGGCTACACCTTC
CASTPNYGYTF
>TRBJ2-3|few|TRBV29-1|NA
TGCAGCGTTAATCCTAGCACGGGAGCAGATACGCAGTATTTT
CSVNPSTGADTQYF
>TRBJ1-1|NA|TRBV5-1|NA
TGCGCCAGCAGCTTGCGGGGAACTGAAGCTTTCTTT
CASSLRGTEAFF
>TRBJ1-2|NA|TRBV6-2/TRBV6-3|TRBD1
TGTGCCAGCAGCCCCGGACAGGGTGGTACTGATGGCTACACCTTC
CASSPGQGGTDGYTF
>TRBJ2-7|NA|TRBV19|NA
TGTGCCAGTAGTTCGGCATACCGACCAAATTACGAGCAGTACTTC
CASSSAYRPNYEQYF
>TRBJ1-1|NA|TRBV19|NA
TGTGCCAGTAGGCAGGGTAAGACCATCAACACTGAAGCTTTCTTT
CASRQGKTINTEAFF
>TRBJ2-7|NA|TRBV5-6|NA
TGTGCCAGCAGCTTGTTCCTAGGAGGCGAGCAGTACTTC
CASSLFLGGEQYF
>TRBJ1-1|NA|TRBV12-5|NA
TGTGCTAGTGGAATGGGACCGAACACTGAAGCTTTCTTT
CASGMGPNTEAFF
>TRBJ1-6|NA|TRBV7-2|TRBD1
TGTGCCAGCAGCTCCCGACAGGGACCAAATTCACCCCTCCACTTT
CASSSRQGPNSPLHF
>TRBJ1-5|few|TRBV25-1|NA
TGTGCCAGCAGTAGTAGGGGGGAGAGTCAGCCCCAGCATTTT
CASSSRGESQPQHF
>TRBJ2-7|NA|TRBV11-2|NA
TGTGCCAGCAGCTTGCTCCCGGGACTGGTCTACGAGCAGTACTTC
CASSLLPGLVYEQYF
>TRBJ1-3|NA|TRBV2|NA
TGTGCCAGCAGCGCTGCTGGAAACACCATATATTTT
CASSAAGNTIYF
>TRBJ1-1|NA|TRBV19|NA
TGTGCCAGTAGCGTAACAGGTGAAGCTTTCTTT
CASSVTGEAFF
>TRBJ1-5|NA|TRBV29-1|NA
TGCAGCGTTGCAGATAGCAATCAGCCCCAGCATTTT
CSVADSNQPQHF
>TRBJ1-2|NA|TRBV9|TRBD1
TGTGCCAGCAGCGTAGCTCCGGTGGGACAGTATGGCTACACCTTC
CASSVAPVGQYGYTF
>TRBJ2-3|NA|TRBV4-1|NA
TGCGCCAGCAGCCAAGATTGGAGACAGGCAGATACGCAGTATTTT
CASSQDWRQADTQYF
>TRBJ2-7|NA|TRBV9|NA
TGTGCCAGCAGCGTATATCCGGGACCGAGCACCGAGCAGTACTTC
CASSVYPGPSTEQYF
>TRBJ2-2|NA|TRBV3-1/TRBV3-2|NA
TGTGCCAGCAGCCAAGATTTGGGCAGGGCCGGGGAGCTGTTTTTT
CASSQDLGRAGELFF
>TRBJ2-6|NA|TRBV19|TRBD2
TGTGCCAGTAGTCACCTAGCGGGGGGGCGAGGGGCCAACGTCCTGACTTTC
CASSHLAGGRGANVLTF
>TRBJ2-1|NA|TRBV5-1|NA
TGCGCCAGCAGCTTGCTAGGGGAGCAGTTCTTC
CASSLLGEQFF
>TRBJ1-2|NA|TRBV18|NA
TGTGCCAGCTCACCACCGTCGCCGGGGGACTATGGCTACACCTTC
CASSPPSPGDYGYTF
>TRBJ1-1|NA|TRBV12-3/TRBV12-4|NA
TGTGCCACCAATGAGGGTGGTACTGAAGCTTTCTTT
CATNEGGTEAFF
>TRBJ1-3|NA|TRBV5-1|NA
TGCGCCAGCAGCTTGGCGGACACCATATATTTT
CASSLADTIYF
>TRBJ1-2|NA|TRBV27|NA
TGTGCCAGCAAACCTACGGGGGGCCGGGATGGCTACACCTTC
CASKPTGGRDGYTF
>TRBJ1-3|once|TRBV4-2|NA
TGTGCCAGCAGCCAGCGTACACAGGGAATTGTGAACACCATATATTTT
CASSQRTQGIVNTIYF
>TRBJ2-2|NA|TRBV7-9|NA
TGTGCCAGCACCCCGGCTTGGGAGCTGTTTTTT
CASTPAWELFF
>TRBJ1-1|NA|TRBV6-5|NA
TGTGCCAGCAGTTACTCGTATGGTTTGTTGAACACTGAAGCTTTCTTT
CASSYSYGLLNTEAFF
>TRBJ1-1|NA|TRBV1|NA
TGCACCAGCAGCCAAGATCGTATAAGGGTCCCCATGAACACTGAAGCTTTCTTT
CTSSQDRIRVPMNTEAFF
>TRBJ2-7|NA|TRBV6-2/TRBV6-3|NA
TGTGCCAGCAGTTACTCGAGCAGCTACGAGCAGTACTTC
CASSYSSSYEQYF
>TRBJ1-6|NA|TRBV7-2|TRBD1
TGTGCCAGCAGCCCCCAGACAGGGACTTCACCCCTCCACTTT
CASSPQTGTSPLHF
>TRBJ1-4|NA|TRBV4-2|TRBD1
TGTGCCAGCAGCCAAGGACAGGGGGGGAATGAAAAACTGTTTTTT
CASSQGQGGNEKLFF